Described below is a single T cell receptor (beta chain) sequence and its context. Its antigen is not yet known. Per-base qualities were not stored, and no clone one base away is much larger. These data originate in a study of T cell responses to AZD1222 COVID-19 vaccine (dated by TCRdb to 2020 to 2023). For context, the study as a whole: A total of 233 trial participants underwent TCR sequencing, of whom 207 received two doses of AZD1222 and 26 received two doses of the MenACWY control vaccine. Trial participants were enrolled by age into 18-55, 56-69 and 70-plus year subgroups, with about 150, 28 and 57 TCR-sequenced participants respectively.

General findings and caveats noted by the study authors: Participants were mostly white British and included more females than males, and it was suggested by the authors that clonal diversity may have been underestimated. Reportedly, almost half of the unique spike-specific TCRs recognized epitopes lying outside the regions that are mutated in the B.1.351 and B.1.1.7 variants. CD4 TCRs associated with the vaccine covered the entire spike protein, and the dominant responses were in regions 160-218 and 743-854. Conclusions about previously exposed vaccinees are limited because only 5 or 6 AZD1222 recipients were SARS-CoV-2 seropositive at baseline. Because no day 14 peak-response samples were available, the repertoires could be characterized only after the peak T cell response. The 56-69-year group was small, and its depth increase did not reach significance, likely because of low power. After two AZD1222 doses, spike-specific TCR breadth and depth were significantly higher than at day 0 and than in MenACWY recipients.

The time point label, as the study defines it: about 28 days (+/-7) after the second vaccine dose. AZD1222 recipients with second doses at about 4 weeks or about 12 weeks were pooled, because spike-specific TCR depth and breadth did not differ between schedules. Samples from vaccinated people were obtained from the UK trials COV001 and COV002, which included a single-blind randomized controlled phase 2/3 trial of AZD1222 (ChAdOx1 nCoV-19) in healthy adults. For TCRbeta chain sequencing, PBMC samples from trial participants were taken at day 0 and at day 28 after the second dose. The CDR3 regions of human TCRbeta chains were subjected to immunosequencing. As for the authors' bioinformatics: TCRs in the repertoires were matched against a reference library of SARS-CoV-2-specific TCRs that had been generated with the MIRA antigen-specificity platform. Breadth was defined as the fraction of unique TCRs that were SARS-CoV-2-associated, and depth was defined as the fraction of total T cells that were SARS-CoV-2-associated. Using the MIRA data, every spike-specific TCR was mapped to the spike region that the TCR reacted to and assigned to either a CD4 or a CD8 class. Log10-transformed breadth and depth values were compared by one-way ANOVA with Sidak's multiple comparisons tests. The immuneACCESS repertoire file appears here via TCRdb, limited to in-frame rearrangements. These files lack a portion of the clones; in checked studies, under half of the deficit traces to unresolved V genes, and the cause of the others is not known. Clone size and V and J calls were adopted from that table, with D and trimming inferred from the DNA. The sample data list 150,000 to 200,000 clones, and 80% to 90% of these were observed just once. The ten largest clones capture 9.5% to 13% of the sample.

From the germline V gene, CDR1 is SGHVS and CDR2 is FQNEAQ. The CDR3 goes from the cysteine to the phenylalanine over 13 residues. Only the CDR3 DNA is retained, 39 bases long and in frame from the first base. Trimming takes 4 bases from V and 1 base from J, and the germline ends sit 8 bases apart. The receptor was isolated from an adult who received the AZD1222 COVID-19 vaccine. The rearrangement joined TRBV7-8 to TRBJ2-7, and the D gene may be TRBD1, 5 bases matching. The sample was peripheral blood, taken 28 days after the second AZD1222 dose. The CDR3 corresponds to CASSWTRSYEQYF. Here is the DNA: TGTGCCAGCAGCTGGACACGATCCTACGAGCAGTACTTC.